Listed here is a single TCR beta chain. The sample belongs to a study of blood T cell repertoires in COVID-19. About the research overall: Acute-phase and convalescent COVID-19 samples originated in the United States, Italy and Spain. Nucleic acid was either cDNA or gDNA, and it came from T cells, B-cell-depleted T cells, or PBMCs.

Original methodology: Reference gene primer amplification yielded estimated nucleated cell counts. The method was immunoSEQ multiplex PCR; TCRdb's version includes in-frame clones alone and lacks a portion of them. V and J calls and clone size are given by that table; D and trimming were obtained from the DNA. The table has fewer than 300,000 clones, approximately 77% seen once. This CDR3 spans 14 amino acids. The V end lost 6 bases, the J end lost 7 bases, and 15 bases lay between the germline ends. Germline loops: CDR1 ENHRY, CDR2 SYGVKD. This clonotype was obtained from a woman aged 18 to 35 with acute or convalescent COVID-19. Source material: peripheral blood. The chain employs TRBV10-3 and TRBJ2-2; possible D gene TRBD2, 6 bases. The CDR3 DNA reads TGTGCCATCAGGGCGGGACTTCAGAACGGGGAGCTGTTTTTT. The encoded protein is CAIRAGLQNGELFF.